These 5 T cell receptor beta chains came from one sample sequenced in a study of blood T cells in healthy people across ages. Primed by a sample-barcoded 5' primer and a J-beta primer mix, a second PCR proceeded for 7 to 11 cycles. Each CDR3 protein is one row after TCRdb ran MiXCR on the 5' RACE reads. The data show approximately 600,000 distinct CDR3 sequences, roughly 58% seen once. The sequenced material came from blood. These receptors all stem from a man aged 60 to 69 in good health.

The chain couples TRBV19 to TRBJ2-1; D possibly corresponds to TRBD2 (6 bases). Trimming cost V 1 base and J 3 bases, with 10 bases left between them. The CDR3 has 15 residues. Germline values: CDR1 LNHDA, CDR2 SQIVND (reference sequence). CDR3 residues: CASSIGGDSYNEQFF. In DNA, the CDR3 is TGTGCCAGTAGTATAGGGGGGGATAGCTACAATGAGCAGTTCTTC.

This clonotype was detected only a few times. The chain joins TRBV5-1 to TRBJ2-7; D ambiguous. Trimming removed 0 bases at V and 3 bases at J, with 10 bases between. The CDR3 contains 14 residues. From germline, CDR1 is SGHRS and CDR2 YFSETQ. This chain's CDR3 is CASSLAVSDYEQYF. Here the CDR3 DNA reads TGCGCCAGCAGCTTGGCAGTCAGTGACTACGAGCAGTACTTC. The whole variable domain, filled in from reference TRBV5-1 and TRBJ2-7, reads KAGVTQTPRYLIKTRGQQVTLSCSPISGHRSVSWYQQTPGQGLQFLFEYFSETQRNKGNFPGRFSGRQFSNSRSEMNVSTLELGDSALYLCASSLAVSDYEQYFGPGTRLTVT.

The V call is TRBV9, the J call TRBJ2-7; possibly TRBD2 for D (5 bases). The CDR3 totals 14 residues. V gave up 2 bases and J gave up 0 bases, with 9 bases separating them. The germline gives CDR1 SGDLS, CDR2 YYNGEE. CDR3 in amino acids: CASSVSGNSYEQYF. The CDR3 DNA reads TGTGCCAGCAGCGTGTCCGGGAACTCCTACGAGCAGTACTTC.

CDR3 region: CASSKSGTGHEKLFF. For the CDR3, the DNA is TGTGCCAGCAGCAAATCCGGGACAGGGCACGAAAAACTGTTTTTT. The chain is built from TRBV6-5 and TRBJ1-4; 9 bases fit TRBD1. Trimming took 6 bases from V and 8 from J; bases not matched to a gene: 10. Germline assignment: CDR1 MNHEY and CDR2 SVGAGI. The CDR3 has 15 amino acids.

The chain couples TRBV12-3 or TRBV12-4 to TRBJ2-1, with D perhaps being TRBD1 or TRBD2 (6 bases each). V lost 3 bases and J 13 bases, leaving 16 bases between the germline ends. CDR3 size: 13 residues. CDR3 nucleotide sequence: TGTGCCAGCAGTTTTCGGGGGCAGGTGACCCAGTTCTTC. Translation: CASSFRGQVTQFF.